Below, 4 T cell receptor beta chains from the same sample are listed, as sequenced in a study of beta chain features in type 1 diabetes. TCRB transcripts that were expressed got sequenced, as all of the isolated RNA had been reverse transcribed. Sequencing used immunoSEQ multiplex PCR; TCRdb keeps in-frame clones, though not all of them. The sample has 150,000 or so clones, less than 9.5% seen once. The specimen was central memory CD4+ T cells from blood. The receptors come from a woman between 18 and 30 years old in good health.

This CDR3 reads CASSEFGNQPQHF. The CDR3 DNA sequence: TGTGCCAGCAGTGAATTCGGCAATCAGCCCCAGCATTTT. This rearrangement joins TRBV6-1 to TRBJ1-5; D is undetermined. The CDR3 sequence is 13 residues long. Trimming cost V 2 bases and J 2 bases, with 4 bases left between them. Germline V CDR1 and CDR2: MNHNS, SASEGT.

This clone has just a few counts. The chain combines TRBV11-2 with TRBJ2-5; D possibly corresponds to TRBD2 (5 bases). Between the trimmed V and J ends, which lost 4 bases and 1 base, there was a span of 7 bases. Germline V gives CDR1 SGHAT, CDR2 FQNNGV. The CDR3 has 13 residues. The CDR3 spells CASSSDSQETQYF. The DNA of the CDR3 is TGTGCCAGCAGCTCGGACTCCCAAGAGACCCAGTACTTC.

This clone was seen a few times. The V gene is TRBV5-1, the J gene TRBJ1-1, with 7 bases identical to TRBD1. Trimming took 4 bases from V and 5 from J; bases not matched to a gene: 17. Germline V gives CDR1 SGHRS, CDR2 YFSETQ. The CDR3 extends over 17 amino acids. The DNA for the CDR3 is TGCGCCAGCAGCAAGGGACAGTCCCCCGGTATGGAAACTGAAGCTTTCTTT. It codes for CASSKGQSPGMETEAFF.

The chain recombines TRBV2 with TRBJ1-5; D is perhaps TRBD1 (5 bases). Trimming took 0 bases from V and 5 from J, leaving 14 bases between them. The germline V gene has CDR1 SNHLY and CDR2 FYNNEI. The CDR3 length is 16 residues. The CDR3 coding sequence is TGTGCCAGCAGTGAAGCGCGGGGGGACGGGGATCAGCCCCAGCATTTT. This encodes CASSEARGDGDQPQHF.